The TCR beta chain described here comes from a study of CD8+CD57+ T cells in acquired aplastic anemia. This clonotype was recorded many times. Researchers used genomic DNA as the template to profile TCR beta VDJ and CDR3. MiXCR, applied by TCRdb to the reads, yields one record per CDR3 protein. The top ten clones hold roughly 12% of a sample with over 150,000 distinct CDR3 sequences, around half of them seen once. The authors sequenced patients whose flow cytometry had shown CD8+CD57+ cell expansion. CDR3 length equals 14 residues. Losses at the gene ends were 3 bases for V and 4 bases for J; bases not matched to a gene: 4. Looked up from germline, CDR1 is SGHDT and CDR2 is YYEEEE.

The material sequenced was sorted CD4+, CD8+, or CD8+CD57+ T cells (not recorded which) from PBMCs. V usage is TRBV5-6 and J usage is TRBJ1-2; 9 positions match TRBD1. This clonotype was obtained from a human donor with aplastic anemia. The CDR3 loop reads CASSYGTGIYGYTF. CDR3 in DNA: TGTGCCAGCAGCTACGGGACAGGGATCTATGGCTACACCTTC.